This note documents a single T cell receptor beta chain sequence. Antigen unknown. The data derive from a study of shared clonotypes between healthy human individuals. Findings and caveats of the study: Sampling included only blood; tissue repertoires likely differ.

The assay was carried out at the deep level. Splitting of each subset's genomic DNA was done evenly across several immunoSEQ plates. Ten immunoSEQ deep assay plates were used by the authors to sequence unsorted PBMC DNA. Method: immunoSEQ multiplex PCR; TCRdb's copy keeps in-frame clones and lacks some. In the table there are around 480,000 clones, around 79% of which are singletons. The sample consisted of PBMCs. The receptor comes from a woman in her thirties or forties in good health. Some clones in this sample may be carry-over from other donors' samples.

The DNA of the CDR3 is TGTGCCAGCTCACCCGGACGGGGTTCTGGAAACACCATATATTTT. This gives the protein CASSPGRGSGNTIYF. The rearrangement links TRBV18 to TRBJ1-3, with D uncertain. In germline, CDR1 is KGHSH, CDR2 LQKENI. V was pared by 3 bases and J by 1 base, with 10 bases between. This CDR3 contains 15 residues.